The 7 T cell receptor beta chains below all came from one sample that was sequenced in a study of OX40 agonist ivuxolimab in advanced cancers. Some clones are missing from TCRdb's copy, which holds only in-frame ones; the method was immunoSEQ multiplex PCR. Here the sample spans around 63,000 clones, roughly 87% being singletons. The sequenced sample was CD4+ or CD8+ T cells sorted from blood, obtained in a trial of the OX40 agonist ivuxolimab. The receptors come from an adult with an advanced solid tumor such as melanoma, head and neck, liver or kidney cancer.

CDR3 in DNA: TGTGCCAGCAGCATTTACGGGGACATCACGAACACCGGGGAGCTGTTTTTT. Its protein product is CASSIYGDITNTGELFF. The chain has TRBV5-8 and TRBJ2-2; weak D call: TRBD1 (6 bases). Germline CDR1 reads SGHTS; CDR2 reads YDEGEE. Trimming removed 4 bases at V and 0 bases at J, with 16 bases between. The CDR3 consists of 17 residues.

The rearrangement joins TRBV18 to TRBJ2-7, with 9 bases that match TRBD2. Germline CDR1 reads KGHSH; CDR2 reads LQKENI. V was pared by 2 bases and J by 9 bases, with 5 bases of the junction left unmatched. The CDR3 runs 13 residues. This CDR3 is CASSPTAGGGQYV. As DNA, the CDR3 is TGTGCCAGCTCACCAACAGCGGGGGGAGGGCAGTACGTC.

This chain connects TRBV27 to TRBJ2-7, with 8 bases that match TRBD2. The V and J ends lost 8 bases and 3 bases, in that order; junction bases with no gene match: 12. Per the germline V gene, CDR1 is MNHEY and CDR2 is SMNVEV (reference sequence). This CDR3 is built from 15 residues. This chain's CDR3 is CASPNSGAHLYEQYV. CDR3 in DNA: TGTGCCAGCCCCAATAGCGGGGCTCACCTCTACGAGCAGTACGTC.

The chain carries TRBV6-5 and TRBJ1-1; 7 bases match TRBD1. V lost 10 bases to trimming and J lost 1 base; unmatched junction nucleotides: 12. The CDR3 loop spans 15 amino acids. From germline, CDR1 is MNHEY and CDR2 SVGAGI. CDR3 sequence: CATKLMGQKNTEAFF. DNA of the CDR3: TGTGCCACCAAGTTAATGGGACAGAAGAACACTGAAGCTTTCTTT.

V and J are TRBV30 and TRBJ1-5; D is possibly TRBD1 (5 bases). Trimming pared 1 base from V and 4 bases from J, leaving 17 bases between. From germline, CDR1 is GTSNPN and CDR2 SVGIG (reference sequence). The CDR3 covers 16 residues. The CDR3 region is CAWSADSGRWNQPQHF. DNA of the CDR3: TGTGCCTGGAGTGCGGACTCGGGGCGGTGGAATCAGCCCCAGCATTTT.

This clone was found a few times. V is TRBV25-1 and J is TRBJ1-2; no definite D call. The germline gives CDR1 MGHDK, CDR2 SYGVNS. The CDR3 extends over 14 amino acids. Deletions cut 2 bases from V and 4 bases from J, with 11 bases between. The DNA for the CDR3 is TGTGCCAGCAGTGAAGGATTGGGCAGCTATGGCTACACCTTC. It specifies CASSEGLGSYGYTF.

The gene calls are TRBV15 and TRBJ2-5; 13 bases align to TRBD2. Germline V lookup: CDR1 LNHNV, CDR2 YYDKDF (reference sequence). Losses at the gene ends were 3 bases for V and 5 bases for J; bases not matched to a gene: 6. The CDR3 sequence is 16 residues long. The CDR3 DNA sequence: TGTGCCACCAGCAGCGGGACTAGCGGGGAAATGGAGACCCAGTACTTC. Translated, it gives CATSSGTSGEMETQYF.